This TCR beta chain is from a study of breast tumors, draining lymph nodes, adjacent tissues. Study outcomes and limitations: Tumor TCR diversity was below lymph nodes but above nontumor tissue. Findings are consistent with lymph node origin and intratumoral expansion of most tumor T cells. Tumor T cell lymph node origin was a supported hypothesis, not proven. Compared with basal-like, luminal-like tumors shared significantly more repertoire with nontumor tissue.

Notes on this clonotype: Its antigen is as yet unknown. The conserved phenylalanine or tryptophan normally closing the CDR3 is absent here, so this likely arose from a read error.

TCRdb passed the multiplex PCR reads through MiXCR, listing each CDR3 protein once. The sample records more than 200,000 distinct CDR3 sequences, approximately 30% being singletons. The CDR3 loop spans 15 amino acids. The germline CDR1 and CDR2 sequences are SGHTA and FQGTGA. With V trimmed by 3 bases and J by 4 bases, 6 bases remained unmatched. Samples came from axillary lymph nodes draining the breast cancer. The gene calls are TRBV7-3 and TRBJ1-1; 9 nucleotides align to TRBD1. The TCR comes from a female donor with breast cancer. Some clones in this sample may be carry-over from other donors' samples. Sequenced: axillary lymph node tissue. This chain's CDR3 is CASSLGGTGSTEAFL. CDR3 DNA: TGTGCCAGCAGCTTGGGCGGGACAGGGAGCACTGAAGCTTTCCTT.